A selection of T cell receptor beta chains follows, all from one sample in a study of response to subunit inactivated influenza vaccine. TCRdb reanalysed the RT-PCR reads using MiXCR and keeps one entry per CDR3 protein. In the table there are some 150,000 distinct CDR3 sequences, approximately 12% of which are singletons. The sample also formed part of further work on T cells expressing NK-cell markers.

The sample was CD8+ T cells sorted from PBMCs, taken 12 days after vaccination. Receptor source: a man in his forties or fifties who received an inactivated influenza vaccine. Both conserved end residues are part of each CDR3. A D gene is named only where the DNA matches it firmly. Size tells how often a clone was seen (once, few, many) or the class of an expanded clone, and some rows leave it out.

>TRBJ1-1|TRBV12-3/TRBV12-4|many|.
TGTGCCAGCAGACAGGGTTCCGGCACTGAAGCTTTCTTT
CASRQGSGTEAFF
>TRBJ2-1|TRBV12-3/TRBV12-4|few|TRBD2
TGTGCCAGCACCTTTAGCGGGTCGGGGGGCAATGAGCAGTTCTTC
CASTFSGSGGNEQFF
>TRBJ2-7|TRBV2|.|TRBD1
TGTGCCAGCAGTTTTTTTCGGACAGGGAGAGGCTACGAGCAGTACTTC
CASSFFRTGRGYEQYF
>TRBJ2-1|TRBV11-2|.|.
TGTGCCAGCAGCTATAGAGAACAGGGTGCGAGACCTTTTGATGAGCAGTTCTTC
CASSYREQGARPFDEQFF
>TRBJ2-5|TRBV20-1|.|TRBD2
TGCAGTGCTTTTAGTAGCGGGGGGGGGATTCAAGAGACCCAGTACTTC
CSAFSSGGGIQETQYF
>TRBJ2-1|TRBV24-1|.|TRBD2
TGTGCCACCAGTGATTTTAAAGCGGGAGGGGTCAATGAGCAGTTCTTC
CATSDFKAGGVNEQFF
>TRBJ2-1|TRBV27|.|TRBD2
TGTGCCAGCAGTTTGGGACTATCTAGCTACAATGAGCAGTTCTTC
CASSLGLSSYNEQFF
>TRBJ2-7|TRBV6-6|few|.
TGTGCCAGCAGTTACCAGGGGCCCTACGAGCAGTACTTC
CASSYQGPYEQYF
>TRBJ2-1|TRBV7-2|.|TRBD1
TGTGCCAGCAGCTTTATTGGTGGGACAGGGGCGAATGAGCAGTTCTTC
CASSFIGGTGANEQFF
>TRBJ2-7|TRBV20-1|many|TRBD2
TGCAGTGCTAGAGCACTAGCGGGAGGGCCAGACGAGCAGTACTTC
CSARALAGGPDEQYF
>TRBJ1-6|TRBV30|.|.
TGTGCCTGGACCCCCTCCCGGGTTTCACCCCTCCACTTT
CAWTPSRVSPLHF
>TRBJ2-3|TRBV13|.|TRBD1
TGTGCCAGCAGCCACCAAGAAGGGGGCCCAGATACGCAGTATTTT
CASSHQEGGPDTQYF
>TRBJ2-1|TRBV7-3|.|TRBD1
TGTGCCAGCAGCCCACATGGGACAGGGGAGAATGAGCAGTTCTTC
CASSPHGTGENEQFF
>TRBJ2-5|TRBV6-5|.|.
TGTGCCAGCAGTTTTGGGACGGCCGAGACCCAGTACTTC
CASSFGTAETQYF
>TRBJ2-1|TRBV7-8|many|.
TGTGCCAGCAGCTTTGGGGGGCCACCATGGGATGAGCAGTTCTTC
CASSFGGPPWDEQFF
>TRBJ1-1|TRBV28|.|.
TGTGCCAGCAGCCCCGGGGGGGGGTGGGACACTGAAGCTTTCTTT
CASSPGGGWDTEAFF
>TRBJ2-7|TRBV7-8|.|.
TGTGCCAGCAGCTTATCGAGAGGATACTCCTACGAGCAGTACTTC
CASSLSRGYSYEQYF
>TRBJ2-1|TRBV7-9|many|TRBD2
TGTGCCAGCAGCAGCCGAGCGGGACCGGTTCTCAATGAGCAGTTCTTC
CASSSRAGPVLNEQFF
>TRBJ2-5|TRBV25-1|.|.
TGTGCCAGCAGTGAACTTTCGGGGGTGGGGAAACAGTACTTC
CASSELSGVGKQYF
>TRBJ2-2|TRBV15|.|TRBD1
TGTGCCACCAGCAGAGACGGAGGGGGACAGGGCATCACCGGGGAGCTGTTTTTT
CATSRDGGGQGITGELFF
>TRBJ2-1|TRBV19|many|.
TGTGCCAGTAGTAGCTCCATAAGCTCCTACAATGAGCAGTTCTTC
CASSSSISSYNEQFF
>TRBJ2-3|TRBV20-1|few|.
TGCAGTGCTAGTCTTCCTACAGGAATTTTAGATACGCAGTATTTT
CSASLPTGILDTQYF
>TRBJ2-7|TRBV6-1|.|.
TGTGCCAGCAGGATATATTTAAATGGGGACTACGAGCAGTACTTC
CASRIYLNGDYEQYF
>TRBJ2-7|TRBV28|many|TRBD2
TGTGCCAGCAAGCTCCGGGACTATTCCTACGAGCAGTACTTC
CASKLRDYSYEQYF
>TRBJ2-5|TRBV19|few|.
TGTGCCAGTAGTAACCTCGGACAGCCACAAGAGACCCAGTACTTC
CASSNLGQPQETQYF
>TRBJ2-7|TRBV20-1|many|.
TGCAGTGCTAGAGACCCCAGCGACGCGTCCTACGAGCAGTACTTC
CSARDPSDASYEQYF
>TRBJ2-7|TRBV20-1|.|TRBD1
TGCAGTGCGCCGGGACAGGGTCTCTACGAGCAGTACTTC
CSAPGQGLYEQYF
>TRBJ1-5|TRBV7-6|few|.
TGTGCCAGCAGCTTATATGCGGGACGCGGCAATCAGCCCCAGCATTTT
CASSLYAGRGNQPQHF
>TRBJ2-1|TRBV29-1|few|.
TGCAGCGTCGCGCTAGAGGAGCAGTTCTTC
CSVALEEQFF
>TRBJ2-1|TRBV7-6|few|.
TGTGCCAGCAGTCCTGATATGGGGGTTTCCTACAATGAGCAGTTCTTC
CASSPDMGVSYNEQFF
>TRBJ2-3|TRBV13|few|.
TGTGCCAGCAGCCCAGAGGGCCGGACAGATACGCAGTATTTT
CASSPEGRTDTQYF
>TRBJ2-7|TRBV5-1|.|TRBD1
TGCGCCAGCAGCTCCCCGACAGGGGGGTCCTACGAGCAGTACTTC
CASSSPTGGSYEQYF
>TRBJ2-3|TRBV11-2|.|TRBD1
TGTGCCAGCAGCTGGGGACAGCGCTACACAGATACGCAGTATTTT
CASSWGQRYTDTQYF
>TRBJ2-3|TRBV27|.|TRBD2
TGTGCCAGCAGTTGGGGGGGTAGCACAGATACGCAGTATTTT
CASSWGGSTDTQYF
>TRBJ2-1|TRBV10-2|few|TRBD2
TGCGCCAGCAGAACCGGGACTAGCGGGGCCCCCGGTGAGCAGTTCTTC
CASRTGTSGAPGEQFF
>TRBJ2-3|TRBV7-6|few|TRBD2
TGTGCCAGCAGCTTATCACGACTAGCGGGAGGCCCGGATACGCAGTATTTT
CASSLSRLAGGPDTQYF
>TRBJ2-3|TRBV28|.|.
TGTGCCAGCAGTTTAATGCCGGTCCGGGTCACAGATACGCAGTATTTT
CASSLMPVRVTDTQYF
>TRBJ2-5|TRBV2|few|TRBD2
TGTGCCAGCAGTGGTGCGGGGGACCAAGAGACCCAGTACTTC
CASSGAGDQETQYF
>TRBJ2-5|TRBV28|.|.
TGTGCCAGCAGTTTCCCCGAGGACAGTTTTGAAGAGACCCAGTACTTC
CASSFPEDSFEETQYF
>TRBJ1-5|TRBV7-9|.|.
TGTGCCAGCAGCCTATCAGCGGATAGCAATCAGCCCCAGCATTTT
CASSLSADSNQPQHF
>TRBJ2-5|TRBV28|few|.
TGTGCCAGCAGTTTAGTAGCCGGAGGACCGATCCAAGAGACCCAGTACTTC
CASSLVAGGPIQETQYF
>TRBJ1-6|TRBV25-1|.|.
TGTGCCAGCAGTGAATTTGGCAGCGTAGATTCACCCCTCCACTTT
CASSEFGSVDSPLHF
>TRBJ2-7|TRBV2|.|.
TGTGCCAGCAGGGATACAGCCTACGAGCAGTACTTC
CASRDTAYEQYF
>TRBJ2-5|TRBV7-9|few|.
TGTGCCAGCAGCTTACTTAGGGCTCCGGGGGAGACCCAGTACTTC
CASSLLRAPGETQYF
>TRBJ2-3|TRBV11-1|many|TRBD2
TGTGCCAGCAGCTTAGCGCAACTAGCGCCAGGTGATACGCAGTATTTT
CASSLAQLAPGDTQYF
>TRBJ2-3|TRBV28|.|.
TGTGCCAGCACCCCTAAGCGGAATACGCAGTATTTT
CASTPKRNTQYF
>TRBJ2-1|TRBV3-1|many|TRBD2
TGTGCCAGCAGCCAAAGAGTAGCGGGGGCCCGTCGAGATGAGCAGTTCTTC
CASSQRVAGARRDEQFF
>TRBJ2-7|TRBV5-1|few|.
TGCGCCAGCAGCTCGCGAGCAGGGGTTCAACCCTACGAGCAGTACTTC
CASSSRAGVQPYEQYF
>TRBJ2-1|TRBV15|.|TRBD2
TGTGCCACCAGCAGCAGAAACGGGGGGGGCAATGAGCAGTTCTTC
CATSSRNGGGNEQFF
>TRBJ2-5|TRBV7-8|few|TRBD2
TGTGCCAGCAGCGTCATACTAGCGGGAGAACAAGAGACCCAGTACTTC
CASSVILAGEQETQYF
>TRBJ2-7|TRBV7-9|.|TRBD1
TGTGCCAGCAGCCCCCCACCCAGGGGGCGCCGGTACGAGCAGTACTTC
CASSPPPRGRRYEQYF
>TRBJ1-2|TRBV3-1|.|TRBD1
TGTGCCAGCAGCCAAGTCGAACAGGGGTCGGGTGGCTACACCTTC
CASSQVEQGSGGYTF
>TRBJ2-5|TRBV7-9|few|TRBD2
TGTGCCAGCAGCCGCCCTAGCGGGGGGGCGGAAGAGACCCAGTACTTC
CASSRPSGGAEETQYF
>TRBJ1-2|TRBV29-1|.|.
TGCAGCGTTGAATCGAATGGCTACACCTTC
CSVESNGYTF
>TRBJ2-7|TRBV7-9|few|.
TGTGCCAGCAGCTTAGGAGTGAGAGCAGCCAACTACGAGCAGTACTTC
CASSLGVRAANYEQYF